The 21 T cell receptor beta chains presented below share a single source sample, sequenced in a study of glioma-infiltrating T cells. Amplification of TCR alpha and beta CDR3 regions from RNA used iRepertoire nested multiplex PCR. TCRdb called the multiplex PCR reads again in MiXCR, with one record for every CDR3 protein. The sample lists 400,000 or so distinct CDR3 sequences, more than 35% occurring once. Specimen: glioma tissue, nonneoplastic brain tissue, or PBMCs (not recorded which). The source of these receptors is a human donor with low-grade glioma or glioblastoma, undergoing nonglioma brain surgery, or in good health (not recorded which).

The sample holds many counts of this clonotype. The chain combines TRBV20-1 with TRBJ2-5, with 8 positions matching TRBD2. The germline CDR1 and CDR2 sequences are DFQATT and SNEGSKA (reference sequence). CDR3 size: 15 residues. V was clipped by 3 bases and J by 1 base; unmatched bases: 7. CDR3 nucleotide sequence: TGCAGTGCTAGGGGCCGGGGGGGCGTCCAAGAGACCCAGTACTTC. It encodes CSARGRGGVQETQYF.

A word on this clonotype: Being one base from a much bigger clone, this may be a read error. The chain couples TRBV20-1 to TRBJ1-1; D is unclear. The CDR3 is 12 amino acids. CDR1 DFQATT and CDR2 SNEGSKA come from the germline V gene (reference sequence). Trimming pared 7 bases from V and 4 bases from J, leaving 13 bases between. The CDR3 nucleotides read TGCAGTGAAGTTTACATGAGCACTGAAGCTTTCTTT. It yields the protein CSEVYMSTEAFF.

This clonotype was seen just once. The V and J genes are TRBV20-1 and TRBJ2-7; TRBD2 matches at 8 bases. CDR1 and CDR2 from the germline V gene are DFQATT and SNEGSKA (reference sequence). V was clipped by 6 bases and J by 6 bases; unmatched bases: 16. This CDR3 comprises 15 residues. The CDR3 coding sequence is TGCAGTGCCACCCACACCCTAAGCGGGAGCTGCGAGCAGTACTTC. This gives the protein CSATHTLSGSCEQYF.

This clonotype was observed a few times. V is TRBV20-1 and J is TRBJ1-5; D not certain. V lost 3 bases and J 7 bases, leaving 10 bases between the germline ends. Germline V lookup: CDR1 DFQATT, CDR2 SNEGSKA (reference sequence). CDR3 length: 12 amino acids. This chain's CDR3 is CSASRPPQPQHF. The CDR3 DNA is TGCAGTGCTAGTAGACCCCCCCAGCCCCAGCATTTT.

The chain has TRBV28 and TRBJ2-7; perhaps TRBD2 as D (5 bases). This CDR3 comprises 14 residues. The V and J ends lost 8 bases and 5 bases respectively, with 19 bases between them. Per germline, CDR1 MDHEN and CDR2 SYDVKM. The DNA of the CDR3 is TGTGCCAGCGGAGAAAGTCCGGGATCTAACGAGCAGTACTTC. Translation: CASGESPGSNEQYF.

The CDR3 is CATSRASGTNNEQFF. The CDR3 bases are TGTGCCACCAGCAGAGCTAGCGGGACTAACAATGAGCAGTTCTTC. The rearrangement links TRBV15 to TRBJ2-1; 9 bases agree with TRBD2. Germline V lookup: CDR1 LNHNV, CDR2 YYDKDF (reference sequence). V lost 1 base to trimming and J lost 5 bases; unmatched junction nucleotides: 3. The CDR3 totals 15 residues.

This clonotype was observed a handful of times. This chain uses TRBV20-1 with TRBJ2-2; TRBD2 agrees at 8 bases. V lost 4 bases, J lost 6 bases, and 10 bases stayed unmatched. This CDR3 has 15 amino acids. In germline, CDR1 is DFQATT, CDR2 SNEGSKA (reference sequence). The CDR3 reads CSAKPWGTSPGELFF. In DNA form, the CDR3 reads TGCAGTGCTAAACCATGGGGGACTAGTCCCGGGGAGCTGTTTTTT.

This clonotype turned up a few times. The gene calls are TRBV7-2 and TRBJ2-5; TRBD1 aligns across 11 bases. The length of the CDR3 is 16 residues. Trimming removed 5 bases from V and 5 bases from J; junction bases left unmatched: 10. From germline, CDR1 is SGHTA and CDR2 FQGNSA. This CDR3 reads CASSPKGQGALETQYF. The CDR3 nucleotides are TGTGCCAGCAGCCCCAAAGGACAGGGGGCTCTGGAGACCCAGTACTTC. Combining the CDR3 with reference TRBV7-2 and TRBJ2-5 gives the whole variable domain GAGVSQSPSNKVTEKGKDVELRCDPISGHTALYWYRQSLGQGLEFLIYFQGNSAPDKSGLPSDRFSAERTGGSVSTLTIQRTQQEDSAVYLCASSPKGQGALETQYFGPGTRLLVL.

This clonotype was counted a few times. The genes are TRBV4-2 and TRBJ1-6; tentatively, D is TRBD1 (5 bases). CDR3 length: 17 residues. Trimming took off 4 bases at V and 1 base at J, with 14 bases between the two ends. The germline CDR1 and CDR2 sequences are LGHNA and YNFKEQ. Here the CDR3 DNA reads TGTGCCAGCAGCCCGAACCCCGGGGGGTCCTATAATTCACCCCTCCACTTT. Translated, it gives CASSPNPGGSYNSPLHF.

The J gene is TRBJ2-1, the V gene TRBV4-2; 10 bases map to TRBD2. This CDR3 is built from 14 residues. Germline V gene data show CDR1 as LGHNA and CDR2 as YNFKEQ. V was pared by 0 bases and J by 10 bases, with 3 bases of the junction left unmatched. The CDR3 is CASSQDELAGEQFF. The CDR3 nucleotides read TGTGCCAGCAGCCAAGATGAACTAGCGGGAGAGCAGTTCTTC.

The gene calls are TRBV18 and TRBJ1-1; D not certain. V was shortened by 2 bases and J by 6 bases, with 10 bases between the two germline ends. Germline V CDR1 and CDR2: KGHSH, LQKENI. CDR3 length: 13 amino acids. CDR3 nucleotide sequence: TGTGCCAGCTCACCAAGGCGAGACGCTGAAGCTTTCTTT. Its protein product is CASSPRRDAEAFF.

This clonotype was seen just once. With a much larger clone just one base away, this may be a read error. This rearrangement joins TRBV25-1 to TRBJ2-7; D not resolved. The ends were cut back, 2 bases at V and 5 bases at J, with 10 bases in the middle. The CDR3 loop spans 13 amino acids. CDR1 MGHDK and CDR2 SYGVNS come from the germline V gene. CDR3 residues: CASSENLFHEQYF. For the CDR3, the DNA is TGTGCCAGCAGTGAAAACTTATTCCACGAGCAGTACTTC.

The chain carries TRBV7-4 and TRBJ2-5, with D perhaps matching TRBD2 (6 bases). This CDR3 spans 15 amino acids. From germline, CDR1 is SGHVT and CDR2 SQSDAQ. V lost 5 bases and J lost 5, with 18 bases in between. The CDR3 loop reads CASSLEGLSPETQYF. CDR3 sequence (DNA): TGTGCCAGCAGCCTCGAGGGACTCTCACCGGAGACCCAGTACTTC.

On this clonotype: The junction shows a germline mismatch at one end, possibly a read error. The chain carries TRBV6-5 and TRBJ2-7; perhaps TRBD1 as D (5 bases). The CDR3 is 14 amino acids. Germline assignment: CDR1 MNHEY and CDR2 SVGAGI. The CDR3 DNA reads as TGTGCCAGCAGTTACTCCACAGGTTACTACGAGAAGTACTTC. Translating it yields CASSYSTGYYEKYF.

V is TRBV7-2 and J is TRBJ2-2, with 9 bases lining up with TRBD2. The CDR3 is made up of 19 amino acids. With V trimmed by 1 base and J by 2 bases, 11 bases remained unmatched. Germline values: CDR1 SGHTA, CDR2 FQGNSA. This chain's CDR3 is CASSLGMREGPVNTGELFF. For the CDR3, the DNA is TGTGCCAGCAGCTTAGGAATGCGGGAGGGCCCGGTAAACACCGGGGAGCTGTTTTTT.

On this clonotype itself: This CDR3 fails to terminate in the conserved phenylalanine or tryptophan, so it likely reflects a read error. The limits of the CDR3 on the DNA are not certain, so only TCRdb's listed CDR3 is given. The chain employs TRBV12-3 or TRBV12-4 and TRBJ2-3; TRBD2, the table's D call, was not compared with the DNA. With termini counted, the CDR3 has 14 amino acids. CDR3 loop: CASIPAPDRLAGGI.

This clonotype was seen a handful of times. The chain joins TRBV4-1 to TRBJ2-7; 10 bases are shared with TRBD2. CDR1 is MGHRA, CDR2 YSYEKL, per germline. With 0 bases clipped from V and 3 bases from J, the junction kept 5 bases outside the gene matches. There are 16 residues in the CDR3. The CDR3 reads CASSQDLSSGGYEQYF. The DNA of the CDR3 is TGCGCCAGCAGCCAAGATCTTTCTAGCGGGGGCTACGAGCAGTACTTC.

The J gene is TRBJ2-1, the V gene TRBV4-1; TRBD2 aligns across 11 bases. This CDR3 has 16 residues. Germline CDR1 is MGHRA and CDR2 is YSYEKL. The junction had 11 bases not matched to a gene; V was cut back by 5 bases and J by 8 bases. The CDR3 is CASSGLAGGADDEQFF. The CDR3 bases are TGCGCCAGCAGCGGGTTAGCGGGGGGGGCAGACGATGAGCAGTTCTTC.

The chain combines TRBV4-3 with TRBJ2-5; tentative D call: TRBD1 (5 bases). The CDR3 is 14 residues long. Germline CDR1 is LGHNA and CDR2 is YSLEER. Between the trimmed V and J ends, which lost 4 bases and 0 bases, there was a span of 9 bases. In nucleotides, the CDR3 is TGCGCCAGCAGCCCCCACAGGAACCAAGAGACCCAGTACTTC. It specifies CASSPHRNQETQYF.

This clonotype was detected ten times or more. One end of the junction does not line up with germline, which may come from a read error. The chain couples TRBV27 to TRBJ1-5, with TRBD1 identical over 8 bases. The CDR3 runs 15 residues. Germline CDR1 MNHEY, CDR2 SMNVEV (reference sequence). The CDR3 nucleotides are TGTGCCAGCAGTCTATCGGACAGGGGCAATCAGCCCCAGCATTTT. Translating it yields CASSLSDRGNQPQHF.

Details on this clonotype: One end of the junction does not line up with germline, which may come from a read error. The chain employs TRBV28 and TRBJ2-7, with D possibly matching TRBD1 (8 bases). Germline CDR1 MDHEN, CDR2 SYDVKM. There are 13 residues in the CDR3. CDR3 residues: CASSLRGGGQVMF. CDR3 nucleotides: TGTGCCAGCAGTTTGAGAGGGGGGGGACAGGTCATGTTC.